Listed below are T cell receptor beta chains from one sample, sequenced in a study of T cell repertoires in cytomegalovirus infection. No antigen is known for these receptors. Each CDR3 protein is one row after TCRdb ran MiXCR on the reads. Among a few hundred thousand distinct CDR3 sequences listed, 30% to 40% were seen once. The starting material was cultured PBMCs, obtained from culture after CMV antigen stimulation. The receptors were sampled from a human donor in good health (CMV status not recorded). Some clones in this sample may be carry-over from other donors' samples. CDR3s include the opening cysteine and the closing phenylalanine or tryptophan. The D gene is left open where the match is weak. For some rows the clone size is stated as once, few or many, or as a class when expanded; others skip it.

TGTGCCAGCAGCTTCAGACAGGGGCGGGACCGGCGGGTGACCCAGTACTTC	CASSFRQGRDRRVTQYF	TRBD1	TRBV5-6	few	TRBJ2-5
TGCAGCGTTGCACGCCGGGGCCCGGATGAAAAACTGTTTTTT	CSVARRGPDEKLFF	-	TRBV29-1	-	TRBJ1-4
TGTGCCACCAGCCCCGTTGGGACTAGCGACTACAATGAGCAGTTCTTC	CATSPVGTSDYNEQFF	TRBD2	TRBV24-1	-	TRBJ2-1
TGTGCCAGCAGCTTGTCCGGGACAGGGGTGATGAGAGAGACCCAGTACTTC	CASSLSGTGVMRETQYF	TRBD1	TRBV7-4	-	TRBJ2-5
TGCAGCGTTGAAATCCTATACACAGATACGCAGTATTTT	CSVEILYTDTQYF	-	TRBV29-1	-	TRBJ2-3
TGTGCCAGCAGCTCGCTAATCCGTTCATCGGAGCAGTTCTTC	CASSSLIRSSEQFF	-	TRBV7-2	few	TRBJ2-1
TGTGCCAGCAGTTTTAGTAGCGGGACCTATACCTACAATGAGCAGTTCTTC	CASSFSSGTYTYNEQFF	TRBD2	TRBV2	-	TRBJ2-1
TGTGCCAGCAGCTTAGGCCAAAATCAGCCCCAGCATTTT	CASSLGQNQPQHF	-	TRBV7-9	-	TRBJ1-5
TGTGCCAGCAGTTCCCCGGGACAGGGACAAGAGACCCAGTACTTC	CASSSPGQGQETQYF	TRBD1	TRBV6-2/TRBV6-3	-	TRBJ2-5
TGTGCCAGCACCCCCCAGGGGGCATTGCCGGAGACCCAGTACTTC	CASTPQGALPETQYF	TRBD1	TRBV12-3/TRBV12-4	-	TRBJ2-5
TGTGCCAGCAGCTTAGCAGGACAGGGGGTCGCTGAAGCTTTCTTT	CASSLAGQGVAEAFF	TRBD1	TRBV7-2	-	TRBJ1-1
TGCGCCAGCAGCGGGGTGGGAGAGCGCAGGGAGCAGTTCTTC	CASSGVGERREQFF	-	TRBV5-1	-	TRBJ2-1
TGTGCCAGCAGTTACTCGAGACTAGCGAGGGATACGCAGTATTTT	CASSYSRLARDTQYF	TRBD2	TRBV6-2/TRBV6-3	few	TRBJ2-3
TGTGCCAGCAGCTCCGGGACCTATGAAGCAAATGAAAAACTGTTTTTT	CASSSGTYEANEKLFF	-	TRBV25-1	-	TRBJ1-4
TGTGCCAGCAGCTCACGGCCCGGGACTAGGCGGAGCAATGAGCAGTTCTTC	CASSSRPGTRRSNEQFF	TRBD2	TRBV7-2	many	TRBJ2-1
TGTGCCAGCAGTTCCGGGACTAGCGACACAGATACGCAGTATTTT	CASSSGTSDTDTQYF	TRBD2	TRBV6-2/TRBV6-3	-	TRBJ2-3
TGTGCCAGCAGCCTCCAGGGGCTGAGCACAGATACGCAGTATTTT	CASSLQGLSTDTQYF	-	TRBV7-2	many	TRBJ2-3
TGCGCCAGCAGCTGGGAGGACAGGAGCACAGATACGCAGTATTTT	CASSWEDRSTDTQYF	-	TRBV5-1	-	TRBJ2-3
TGCAGTGCTACCCCAGGTGCTGGGGCCAACGTCCTGACTTTC	CSATPGAGANVLTF	-	TRBV20-1	many	TRBJ2-6
TGTGCCAGCACCCTTAGACAGGGCTCCTACAATGAGCAGTTCTTC	CASTLRQGSYNEQFF	TRBD1	TRBV7-2	few	TRBJ2-1
TGTGCCAGCAGTGAGTCGGACTTCCAAGAGACCCAGTACTTC	CASSESDFQETQYF	-	TRBV2	-	TRBJ2-5
TGTGCCAGCAGTCCACCTTGGGCCACAGATACGCAGTATTTT	CASSPPWATDTQYF	-	TRBV27	-	TRBJ2-3
TGTGCCAGCAGCACTACAAGGGGGGAGGGAGCTTTCTTT	CASSTTRGEGAFF	-	TRBV7-2	-	TRBJ1-1
TGTGCCAGCAGCGTAGTGACGGGACTAGCGGAAGATACGCAGTATTTT	CASSVVTGLAEDTQYF	TRBD2	TRBV9	-	TRBJ2-3
TGTGCCAGCAGCTTCCTCGCTTGGGGCAATCAGCCCCAGCATTTT	CASSFLAWGNQPQHF	-	TRBV7-2	many	TRBJ1-5
TGTGCCTGGACGATCAGAGGAGATACGCAGTATTTT	CAWTIRGDTQYF	-	TRBV30	-	TRBJ2-3
TGTGCCAGCAGTTTTCTTAGCGGGAGGCTGGAGACCCAGTACTTC	CASSFLSGRLETQYF	TRBD2	TRBV12-3/TRBV12-4	few	TRBJ2-5
TGTGCCAGCAGCCGGGACAGCTTGAACACTGAAGCTTTCTTT	CASSRDSLNTEAFF	TRBD1	TRBV7-2	many	TRBJ1-1
TGTGCCATCAGTGAAGTTCCGGGACAGGGGAACTCTGGGGCCAACGTCCTGACTTTC	CAISEVPGQGNSGANVLTF	TRBD1	TRBV10-3	few	TRBJ2-6
TGTGCCAGCAGCTCTAGACCCCCGACAGCGAACACCGGGGAGCTGTTTTTT	CASSSRPPTANTGELFF	-	TRBV7-2	-	TRBJ2-2
TGTGCCAGCAGCTTCTGGACAGCTTCTGAAAACACCATATATTTT	CASSFWTASENTIYF	-	TRBV7-2	-	TRBJ1-3
TGTGCCAGTAGTGCCCTCGGGAGGGGCAGCCCTGAAGCTTTCTTT	CASSALGRGSPEAFF	-	TRBV19	-	TRBJ1-1
TGTGCCAGCAGCGGGCGTTCCTACGAGCAGTACTTC	CASSGRSYEQYF	-	TRBV28	-	TRBJ2-7
TGTGCCAGCAGAACCGGGACTAGCGTCGGGGAGCTGTTTTTT	CASRTGTSVGELFF	TRBD2	TRBV6-2/TRBV6-3	-	TRBJ2-2
TGTGCCAGCTCGAGCGGGAGGGTCTCCTACAATGAGCAGTTCTTC	CASSSGRVSYNEQFF	TRBD2	TRBV4-2	-	TRBJ2-1
TGTGCCAGCTCACCACCGGGACAGTACTTTTCTGAAGCTTTCTTT	CASSPPGQYFSEAFF	TRBD1	TRBV18	once	TRBJ1-1
TGTGCCAGCAGCTTATACCCGGGACAGGTACCTGAAGCTTTCTTT	CASSLYPGQVPEAFF	TRBD1	TRBV7-8	-	TRBJ1-1
TGTGCCAGCAGTTACAGTCTAAGTCAGCCCCAGCATTTT	CASSYSLSQPQHF	-	TRBV12-3/TRBV12-4	-	TRBJ1-5
TGCGCCAGCAGCCAAGAAGGGTGGACTAGCGGGAGGGTCTACAATGAGCAGTTCTTC	CASSQEGWTSGRVYNEQFF	TRBD2	TRBV4-1	-	TRBJ2-1
TGTGCCAGTAGTCCCCGGGAGAGACTAACGCCGCACTTC	CASSPRERLTPHF	-	TRBV19	-	TRBJ2-5
TGTGCCAGCAGCTTGTCAGGGACGTTCTCTGGGGCCAACGTCCTGACTTTC	CASSLSGTFSGANVLTF	-	TRBV5-8	-	TRBJ2-6
TGTGCCAGCAGTGAAGCGAGGCCCGGTGAGCAGTTCTTC	CASSEARPGEQFF	-	TRBV6-1	few	TRBJ2-1
TGTGCCAGCAGCTCCGGGACCGAGAGCAATCAGCCCCAGCATTTT	CASSSGTESNQPQHF	-	TRBV2	-	TRBJ1-5
TGTGCCAGCAGTTTAGATGACTTTCAGCCCCAGCATTTT	CASSLDDFQPQHF	-	TRBV12-3/TRBV12-4	few	TRBJ1-5
TGTGCCAGCAGCTTCGACAGGGGGACGGTGGAGTACTTC	CASSFDRGTVEYF	TRBD1	TRBV7-3	few	TRBJ2-7
TGCGCCAGCAGCCAGCCGGGACAGGGCTCTGGCTACACCTTC	CASSQPGQGSGYTF	TRBD1	TRBV4-1	few	TRBJ1-2